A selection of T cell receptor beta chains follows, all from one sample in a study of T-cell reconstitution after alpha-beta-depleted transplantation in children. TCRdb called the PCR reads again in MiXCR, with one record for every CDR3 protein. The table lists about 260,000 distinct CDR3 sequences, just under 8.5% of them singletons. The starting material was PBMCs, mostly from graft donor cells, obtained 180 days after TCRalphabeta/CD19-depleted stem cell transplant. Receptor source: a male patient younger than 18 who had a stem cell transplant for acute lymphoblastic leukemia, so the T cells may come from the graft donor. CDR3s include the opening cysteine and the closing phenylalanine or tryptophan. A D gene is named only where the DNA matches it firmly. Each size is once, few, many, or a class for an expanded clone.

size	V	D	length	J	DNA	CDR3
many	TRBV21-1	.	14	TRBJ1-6	TGTGCCAGCAGCAAAGACACAGGATTTTCACCCCTCCACTTT	CASSKDTGFSPLHF
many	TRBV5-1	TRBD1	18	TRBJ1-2	TGCGCCAGCAGCGGAATCCGGGACAGGGAATCTCCCCTGAATGGCTACACCTTC	CASSGIRDRESPLNGYTF
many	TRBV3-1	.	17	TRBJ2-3	TGTGCCAGCAGCCTGTTCCCCTTAGCGGTTAGCACAGATACGCAGTATTTT	CASSLFPLAVSTDTQYF
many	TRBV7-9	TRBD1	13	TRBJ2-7	TGTGCCAGCAGCTTAGGGGACAGCTACGAGCAGTACTTC	CASSLGDSYEQYF
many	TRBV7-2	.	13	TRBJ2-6	TGTGCCAGCAGCTTTATTGGGGCCAACGTCCTGACTTTC	CASSFIGANVLTF
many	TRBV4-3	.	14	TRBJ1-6	TGCGCCAGCAGCCAGCTGCCCAAAAATTCACCCCTCCACTTT	CASSQLPKNSPLHF
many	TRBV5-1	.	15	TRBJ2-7	TGCGCCAGCAGCTTGGGGGTTGACAGAACGAGCGAGCAGTACTTC	CASSLGVDRTSEQYF
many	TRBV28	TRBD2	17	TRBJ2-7	TGTGCCAGCAGTTTATTGGGACTAGCGGGAGAGGGCTACGAGCAGTACTTC	CASSLLGLAGEGYEQYF
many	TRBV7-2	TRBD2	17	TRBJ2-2	TGTGCCAGCAGCTTCTCGGGGCGGGGGGCGGACACCGGGGAGCTGTTTTTT	CASSFSGRGADTGELFF
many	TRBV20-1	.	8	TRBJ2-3	TGCAGGCTATCTACGCAGTATTTT	CRLSTQYF